The next 9 T cell receptor beta chains were all read from a single sample in a study of blood T cells in healthy people across ages. Then a second PCR, running roughly 6 to 12 cycles, was carried out with a sample-barcoded 5' primer and a J-beta primer mix. In TCRdb, the 5' RACE reads were re-called with MiXCR into one record per CDR3 protein. This table has roughly 550,000 distinct CDR3 sequences, more than 20% appearing once. The same data also went into a second study, on T cells of mothers and their children.

Input material: blood. The receptors come from a boy younger than 18 in good health.

The chain combines TRBV21-1 with TRBJ1-1. TRBV21-1 is a pseudogene locus. The CDR3 extends over 15 amino acids. Here the CDR3 DNA reads TGTGCCAGCAGCTACGCAGGTAGTAAGGCCACTGAAGCTTTCTTT. Protein product: CASSYAGSKATEAFF.

This clonotype was counted between two and nine times. The chain joins TRBV13 to TRBJ2-5; 10 positions agree with TRBD2. Germline CDR1 and CDR2: PRHDT and FYEKMQ (reference sequence). This CDR3 is 16 amino acids long. V shed 0 bases and J 11 bases; nucleotides not matched to a gene: 12. The CDR3 here is CASSLGLTSGEKGQYF. The CDR3, as DNA: TGTGCCAGCAGCTTAGGCCTCACTAGCGGGGAGAAGGGGCAGTACTTC.

The sample holds one count of this clonotype. V is TRBV27 and J is TRBJ2-5, with a tentative D call TRBD1 (7 bases). Germline assignment: CDR1 MNHEY and CDR2 SMNVEV (reference sequence). The V end lost 6 bases, the J end lost 11 bases, and 19 bases lay between the germline ends. This CDR3 has 13 amino acids. The CDR3: CASRFAGGKEQYF. The CDR3 nucleotides read TGTGCCAGCAGGTTCGCAGGGGGGAAGGAGCAGTACTTC.

The chain carries TRBV7-2 and TRBJ2-5, with 12 positions matching TRBD2. The CDR3 sequence is 15 residues long. V shed 6 bases, J shed 4 bases, and the junction held 6 bases outside the gene matches. Germline V lookup: CDR1 SGHTA, CDR2 FQGNSA. The DNA for the CDR3 is TGTGCCAGCAGGAGCGGACTAGCGGGATCAGAGACCCAGTACTTC. As protein: CASRSGLAGSETQYF. Together with reference TRBV7-2 and TRBJ2-5, the CDR3 gives the full variable domain: GAGVSQSPSNKVTEKGKDVELRCDPISGHTALYWYRQSLGQGLEFLIYFQGNSAPDKSGLPSDRFSAERTGGSVSTLTIQRTQQEDSAVYLCASRSGLAGSETQYFGPGTRLLVL.

This clonotype was counted a few times. Here the CDR3 DNA reads TGTGCCAGCACCATCTATAGCATGAACACTGAAGCTTTCTTT. The encoded protein is CASTIYSMNTEAFF. The genes are TRBV7-2 and TRBJ1-1; D ambiguous. Trimming stripped 7 bases from V and 0 bases from J, with 12 bases between. Germline V gene data show CDR1 as SGHTA and CDR2 as FQGNSA. The CDR3 totals 14 residues.

This chain joins TRBV12-3 or TRBV12-4 and TRBJ2-5, with 11 bases that match TRBD2. V gave up 4 bases and J gave up 5 bases; unmatched junction bases: 12. The CDR3 runs 17 residues. The CDR3 protein is CASSSVGSGGATETQYF. The CDR3 DNA sequence: TGTGCCAGCAGTTCTGTTGGTAGCGGGGGGGCCACGGAGACCCAGTACTTC.

This chain joins TRBV3-1 and TRBJ2-7; 11 bases match TRBD2. Germline CDR1 LGHDT, CDR2 YNNKEL (reference sequence). V shed 5 bases and J 4 bases; nucleotides not matched to a gene: 1. The length of the CDR3 is 13 residues. CDR3 bases: TGTGCCAGCAGCGGGACTAGCGGATACGAGCAGTACTTC. It is translated as CASSGTSGYEQYF.

Details on this clonotype: The junction differs from germline at one of its ends, possibly a read error. The J gene is TRBJ2-3, the V gene TRBV2; D remains unclear. This CDR3 region has 13 residues. CDR1 and CDR2 from the germline V gene are SNHLY and FYNNEI. As DNA, the CDR3 is TGTGCCAACAGTGAAGGGATGCGTGGTACGCAGTATTTT. Residues: CANSEGMRGTQYF. Full variable domain (outside the CDR3, taken from reference TRBV2 and TRBJ2-3): EPEVTQTPSHQVTQMGQEVILRCVPISNHLYFYWYRQILGQKVEFLVSFYNNEISEKSEIFDDQFSVERPDGSNFTLKIRSTKLEDSAMYFCANSEGMRGTQYFGPGTRLTVL.

Many counts were recorded for this clonotype. V and J are TRBV4-3 and TRBJ1-1, with TRBD1 identical over 7 bases. The CDR3 has 13 amino acids. Trimming took 4 bases from V and 3 from J; bases not matched to a gene: 2. Germline CDR1 LGHNA, CDR2 YSLEER. The CDR3 coding sequence is TGCGCCAGCAGCCTCGGGACAGACACTGAAGCTTTCTTT. Its translation is CASSLGTDTEAFF.